This T cell receptor (beta chain) was captured by sequencing in a study of blood T cell repertoires in COVID-19. TCRdb's copy holds only in-frame clones and misses some; the assay was immunoSEQ multiplex PCR. This repertoire shows fewer than 250,000 clones, around 90% found once; its top ten account for 2% to 3%. V shed 4 bases and J 4 bases; nucleotides not matched to a gene: 7. Germline V gene lookup returns CDR1 SGHNT and CDR2 YENEEA. There are 16 residues in the CDR3. The specimen was peripheral blood. This chain connects TRBV11-3 to TRBJ2-1; TRBD2 agrees at 10 bases. The source is a man aged 30 to 39 with COVID-19, enrolled during active disease. The CDR3 region is CASSSEGLAPYNEQFF. The DNA of the CDR3 is TGTGCCAGCAGCTCCGAGGGACTAGCGCCTTACAATGAGCAGTTCTTC.